Below are 3 T cell receptor beta chains sequenced from a single sample in a study of brain metastases from non-small cell lung cancer. Profiled with immunoSEQ multiplex PCR; TCRdb holds only in-frame clones, not every one. The table lists roughly 14,000 clones, approximately 83% of them singletons. What was sequenced was primary lung tumor tissue. The receptor source for this set is a donor at least 40 years old with non-small cell lung cancer.

This chain connects TRBV5-1 to TRBJ1-1; TRBD1 is a possible D gene (5 bases). V was trimmed by 6 bases and J by 2 bases, leaving 14 bases between them. The germline V gene has CDR1 SGHRS and CDR2 YFSETQ. The CDR3 loop spans 14 amino acids. The CDR3 nucleotides read TGCGCCAGCAAGAGGTACCGGGACAACACTGAAGCTTTCTTT. As protein: CASKRYRDNTEAFF.

The chain links TRBV9 to TRBJ2-3; D gene uncertain. V gave up 7 bases and J gave up 0 bases, with 6 bases separating them. The CDR3 contains 12 residues. Germline-derived CDR1 and CDR2 are SGDLS and YYNGEE. CDR3 in DNA: TGTGCCAGCGGTGATAGCACAGATACGCAGTATTTT. Protein sequence: CASGDSTDTQYF. Drawing the rest from reference TRBV9 and TRBJ2-3, the complete variable domain is DSGVTQTPKHLITATGQRVTLRCSPRSGDLSVYWYQQSLDQGLQFLIQYYNGEERAKGNILERFSAQQFPDLHSELNLSSLELGDSALYFCASGDSTDTQYFGPGTRLTVL.

The chain joins TRBV19 to TRBJ2-1; TRBD2 might be the D (5 bases). V was pared by 2 bases and J by 0 bases, with 11 bases between. Germline V gene data show CDR1 as LNHDA and CDR2 as SQIVND (reference sequence). This CDR3 is 16 amino acids long. The CDR3 DNA reads TGTGCCAGTAGTATAAGGGTAGGGAGCTCCTACAATGAGCAGTTCTTC. Its translation is CASSIRVGSSYNEQFF.